The subject of this entry is one T cell receptor beta chain. Trimming took 0 bases from V and 1 from J, leaving 9 bases between them. The CDR3 runs 16 residues. CDR1 SGHTA and CDR2 FQGTGA come from the germline V gene. The sample is drawn from a study of shared clonotypes between healthy human individuals. This table comes from immunoSEQ multiplex PCR, and its TCRdb copy is limited to in-frame clones, with some not included. The table has roughly 330,000 clones, approximately 79% seen once. The rearrangement uses TRBV7-3 and TRBJ2-2; D is unresolved. Material: memory CD4+ T cells sorted from blood. As for subset: CD45RA-negative fraction. This TCR was recovered from a man aged 30-40 years in good health. The CDR3 loop reads CASSLTRTGNTGELFF. As DNA, the CDR3 is TGTGCCAGCAGCTTAACTCGGACGGGGAACACCGGGGAGCTGTTTTTT.